Below, one TCR beta chain is given with its context. These data come from a study of cytotoxic CD8 clonotypes in ibrutinib-treated CLL. V was trimmed by 1 base and J by 3 bases, leaving 6 bases between them. Germline V lookup: CDR1 SGHVS, CDR2 FNYEAQ. CDR3 size: 14 residues. Using immunoSEQ multiplex PCR, the repertoire was profiled, and TCRdb retains in-frame clones only, with some absent. The sample lists some 58,000 clones; roughly 71% were seen once. The sequences come from PBMCs, collected after 12 months of ibrutinib treatment. This sequence joins TRBV7-6 and TRBJ1-4; a possible D gene is TRBD1 (6 bases). The source of this sequence is a human donor with chronic lymphocytic leukemia. CDR3 sequence (DNA): TGTGCCAGCAGCTTAGGGACAGCTAATGAAAAACTGTTTTTT. This gives the protein CASSLGTANEKLFF.